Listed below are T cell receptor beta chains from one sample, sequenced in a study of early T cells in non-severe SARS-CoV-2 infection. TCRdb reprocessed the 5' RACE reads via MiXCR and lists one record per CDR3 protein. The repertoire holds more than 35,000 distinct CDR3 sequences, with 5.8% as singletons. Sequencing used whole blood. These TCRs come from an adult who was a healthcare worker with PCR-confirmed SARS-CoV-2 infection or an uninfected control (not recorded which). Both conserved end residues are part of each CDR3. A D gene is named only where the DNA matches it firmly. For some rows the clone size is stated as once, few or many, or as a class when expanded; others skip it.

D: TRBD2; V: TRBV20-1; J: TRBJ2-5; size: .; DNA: TGCAGTGCTGGAAGCGGGGGCATAACCCAAGAGACCCAGTACTTC; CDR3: CSAGSGGITQETQYF
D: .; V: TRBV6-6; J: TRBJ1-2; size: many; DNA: TGTGCCAGCAGTTACCGGGCCTTCTATGGCTACACCTTC; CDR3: CASSYRAFYGYTF
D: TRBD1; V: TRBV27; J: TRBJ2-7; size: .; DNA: TGTGCCAGCAGCTCCCCCGGGACAGGGGCTGGAGTGGGGCAGTACTTC; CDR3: CASSSPGTGAGVGQYF
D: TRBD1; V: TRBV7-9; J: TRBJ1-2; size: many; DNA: TGTGCCAGCAGCCCCACGAGGACAGGGGGTTTTGGCTACACCTTC; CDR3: CASSPTRTGGFGYTF
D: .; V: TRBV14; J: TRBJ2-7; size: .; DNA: TGTGCCAGCAGCCAAGACTGGGGTAGATCCTACGAGCAGTACTTC; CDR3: CASSQDWGRSYEQYF
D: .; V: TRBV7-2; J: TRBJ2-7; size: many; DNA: TGTGCCAGCGAGAGGAGGGGGGGCTACGAGCAGTACTTC; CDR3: CASERRGGYEQYF
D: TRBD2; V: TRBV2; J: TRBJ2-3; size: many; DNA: TGTGCCAGCAGCGGGACTAGCGGGAGGGATACGCAGTATTTT; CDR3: CASSGTSGRDTQYF
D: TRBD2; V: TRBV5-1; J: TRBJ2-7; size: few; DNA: TGCGCCAGCAGAATCGGCGGACTAGCTACCTACGAGCAGTACTTC; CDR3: CASRIGGLATYEQYF
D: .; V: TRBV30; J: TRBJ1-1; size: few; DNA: TGTGCCTGGAGTGTGTCCCCGACAGGTGGGGCGTTCTTT; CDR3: CAWSVSPTGGAFF
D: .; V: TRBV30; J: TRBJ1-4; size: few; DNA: TGTGCCTGGACGGGAAATGAAAAACTGTTTTTT; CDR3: CAWTGNEKLFF
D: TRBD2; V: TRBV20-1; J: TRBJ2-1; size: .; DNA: TGCAGTGCTAGAGTCGCGGGAGCCAACAATGAGCAGTTCTTC; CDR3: CSARVAGANNEQFF
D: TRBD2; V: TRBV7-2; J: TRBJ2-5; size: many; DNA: TGTGCCAGCAGCCCGACTAGCGGGGGGGCGTTTCAGACCCAGTACTTC; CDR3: CASSPTSGGAFQTQYF
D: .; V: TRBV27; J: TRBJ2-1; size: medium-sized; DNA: TGTGCCAGCAGTTTGACCATCGGACTCGTCAATGAGCAGTTCTTC; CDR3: CASSLTIGLVNEQFF
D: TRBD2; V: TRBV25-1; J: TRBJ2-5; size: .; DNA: TGTGCCAGCAGTGGACTAGCTGGAGAGACCCAGTACTTC; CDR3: CASSGLAGETQYF
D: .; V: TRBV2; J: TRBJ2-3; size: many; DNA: TGTGCCAGCAGTGATGCGGTCAGAGGCACAGATACGCAGTATTTT; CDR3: CASSDAVRGTDTQYF
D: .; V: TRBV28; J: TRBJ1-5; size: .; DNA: TGTGCCAGCAGTTTGGTGGGGGGCTATCAGCCCCAGCATTTT; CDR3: CASSLVGGYQPQHF
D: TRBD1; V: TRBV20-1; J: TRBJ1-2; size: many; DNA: TGCAGTGCTAGGACAGGGAATATCTATGGCTACACCTTC; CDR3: CSARTGNIYGYTF
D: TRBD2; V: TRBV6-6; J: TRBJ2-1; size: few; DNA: TGTGCCAGCAGTTACACCAGCCTAGCGGGTTATAAGTATGAGCAGTTCTTC; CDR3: CASSYTSLAGYKYEQFF
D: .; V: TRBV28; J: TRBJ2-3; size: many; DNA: TGTGCCAGCAGTTACAGGCATAGCACAGATACGCAGTATTTT; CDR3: CASSYRHSTDTQYF
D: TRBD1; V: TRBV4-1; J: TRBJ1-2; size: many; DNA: TGCGCCAGCAGCCAAGCCTCGACAGGGAACTATGGCTACACCTTC; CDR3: CASSQASTGNYGYTF
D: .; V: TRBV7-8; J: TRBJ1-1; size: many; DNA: TGTGCCAGCAGCGCGGCTACCGCAGGGGCAGGCACTGAAGCTTTCTTT; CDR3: CASSAATAGAGTEAFF
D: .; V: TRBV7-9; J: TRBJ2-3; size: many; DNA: TGTGCCAGCAGCTCCACAGGGTGGGCGCAGTATTTT; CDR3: CASSSTGWAQYF
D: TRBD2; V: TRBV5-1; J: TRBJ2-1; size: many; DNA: TGCGCCAGCAGCTTGGGGACTAGCAACTACAATGAGCAGTTCTTC; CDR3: CASSLGTSNYNEQFF
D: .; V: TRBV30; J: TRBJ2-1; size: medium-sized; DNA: TGTGCCTGGAGCCGACTTTCCCCCGAACCGTTCTTC; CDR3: CAWSRLSPEPFF
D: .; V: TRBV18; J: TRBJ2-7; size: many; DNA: TGTGCCAGCTCACCACCGGGGATGGGGTACGAGCAGTACTTC; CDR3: CASSPPGMGYEQYF
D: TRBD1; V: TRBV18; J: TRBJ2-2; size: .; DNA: TGTGCCAGCTCTCCAGGACAGGGGATTTTCGGGGAGCTGTTTTTT; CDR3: CASSPGQGIFGELFF
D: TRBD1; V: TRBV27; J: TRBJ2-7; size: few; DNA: TGTGCCAGCACGGGGCCCGGGACAGGGGGCTCCTACGAGCAGTACTTC; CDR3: CASTGPGTGGSYEQYF
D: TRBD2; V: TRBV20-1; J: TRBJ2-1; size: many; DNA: TGCAGTGCTAGAGTCATAGCGGGAAGCTCCTACAATGAGCAGTTCTTC; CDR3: CSARVIAGSSYNEQFF
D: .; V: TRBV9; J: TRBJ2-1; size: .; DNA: TGTGCCAGCAGCGTAGGTTATAGGGTTGGTAACACTGAGCAGTTCTTC; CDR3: CASSVGYRVGNTEQFF
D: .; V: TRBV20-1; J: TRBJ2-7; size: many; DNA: TGCAGTGCCAGACGGGTGGGCCTCAACGAGCAGTACTTC; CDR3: CSARRVGLNEQYF
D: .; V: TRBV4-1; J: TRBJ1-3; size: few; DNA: TGCGCCAGCAGCCTAAATTTGGGGACCTCTGGAAACACCATATATTTT; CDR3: CASSLNLGTSGNTIYF
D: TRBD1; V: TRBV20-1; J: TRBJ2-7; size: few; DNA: TGCAGTGCTAGACATGGACAGGGGACCGACGAGCAGTACTTC; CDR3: CSARHGQGTDEQYF
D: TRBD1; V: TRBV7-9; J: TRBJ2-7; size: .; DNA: TGTGCCAGCAGCCCGGGACAGGGAAAAGCCTACGAGCAGTACTTC; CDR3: CASSPGQGKAYEQYF
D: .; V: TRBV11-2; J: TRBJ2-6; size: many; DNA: TGTGCCAGCAGCTTACTGTCACCCGGGGCCAACGTCCTGACTTTC; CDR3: CASSLLSPGANVLTF
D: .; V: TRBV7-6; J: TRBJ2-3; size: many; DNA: TGTGCCAGCAGCACCCGGGACACACGCACAGATACGCAGTATTTT; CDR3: CASSTRDTRTDTQYF
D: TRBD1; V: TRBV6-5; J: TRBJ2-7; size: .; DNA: TGTGCCAGCAGTTGGGACAGGGAGCCCCACGAGCAGTACTTC; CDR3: CASSWDREPHEQYF
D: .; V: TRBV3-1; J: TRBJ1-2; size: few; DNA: TGTGCCAGCAGCCAGCAGGGCAGTGGCTATGGCTACACCTTC; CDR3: CASSQQGSGYGYTF
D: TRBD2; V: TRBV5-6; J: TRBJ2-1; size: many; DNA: TGTGCCAGCAGCCGACTAGCGGGAGTGTTCAATGAGCAGTTCTTC; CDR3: CASSRLAGVFNEQFF
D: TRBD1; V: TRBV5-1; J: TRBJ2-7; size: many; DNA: TGCGCCAGCAGCCCCGACAGGGTTTACGAGCAGTACTTC; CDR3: CASSPDRVYEQYF
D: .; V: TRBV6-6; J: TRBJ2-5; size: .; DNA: TGTGCCAGCAGTTTTAGGGGGGGAGAGACCCAGTACTTC; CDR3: CASSFRGGETQYF
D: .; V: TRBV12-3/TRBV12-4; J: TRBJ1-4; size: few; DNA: TGTGCCAGCAAACAGGGAACCTCCGAAAAACTGTTTTTT; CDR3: CASKQGTSEKLFF